This entry lists 16 T cell receptor beta chains sequenced from one sample in a study of T cell changes during pregnancy in multiple sclerosis. Profiling relied on immunoSEQ multiplex PCR, and the TCRdb table lists in-frame clones only, not all of them. The sample carries about 34,000 clones, about nine tenths recorded once. Sequenced material: CD8+ T cells from peripheral blood mononuclear cells, taken in the first trimester of pregnancy. The receptors were gathered from a female donor with multiple sclerosis, enrolled in a pregnancy study.

This chain links TRBV5-4 with TRBJ2-3, with 10 bases lining up with TRBD2. Unmatched junction bases numbered 10, after V lost 0 bases and J lost 6 bases. Germline-derived CDR1 and CDR2 are SGHNT and YYREEE (reference sequence). This CDR3 has 17 amino acids. CDR3 amino acids: CASSLAGLAGVGDTQYF. Written as DNA, the CDR3 is TGTGCCAGCAGCTTGGCCGGCCTAGCGGGAGTAGGCGATACGCAGTATTTT. Full variable domain (rest looked up from reference TRBV5-4 and TRBJ2-3): ETGVTQSPTHLIKTRGQQVTLRCSSQSGHNTVSWYQQALGQGPQFIFQYYREEENGRGNFPPRFSGLQFPNYSSELNVNALELDDSALYLCASSLAGLAGVGDTQYFGPGTRLTVL.

The chain carries TRBV6-4 and TRBJ2-5; 9 bases align to TRBD1. V shed 2 bases, J shed 2 bases, and the junction held 12 bases outside the gene matches. Germline V gives CDR1 MRHNA, CDR2 SNTAGT. The CDR3 runs 18 residues. The CDR3 coding sequence is TGTGCCAGCAGTGACCAGGACCCGGGACAGGGATTGCAAGAGACCCAGTACTTC. Its protein product is CASSDQDPGQGLQETQYF.

This clone is a singleton in its sample. This chain links TRBV25-1 with TRBJ2-1, with 7 bases lining up with TRBD1. The CDR3 covers 14 residues. With V trimmed by 5 bases and J by 4 bases, 5 bases remained unmatched. The germline CDR1 and CDR2 sequences are MGHDK and SYGVNS. CDR3 amino acids: CASSPGGIYNEQFF. The CDR3 DNA reads TGTGCCAGCAGTCCAGGGGGTATATACAATGAGCAGTTCTTC.

The CDR3 DNA is TGCGCCAGCAGCCAAGAAGAGGGAGGCTCCTACGAGCAGTACTTC. This gives the protein CASSQEEGGSYEQYF. This chain connects TRBV4-3 to TRBJ2-7; perhaps TRBD2 as D (6 bases). The germline V gene has CDR1 LGHNA and CDR2 YSLEER. The CDR3 length is 15 residues. Trimming removed 0 bases at V and 0 bases at J, with 9 bases between.

This clone is labeled as medium-sized (0.01 to 0.1%). The chain employs TRBV19 and TRBJ2-1, with D maybe TRBD1 (6 bases). Germline CDR1 is LNHDA and CDR2 is SQIVND (reference sequence). This CDR3 has 13 amino acids. Trimming took 3 bases from V and 5 from J, leaving 8 bases between them. In nucleotides, the CDR3 is TGTGCCAGTAGTATTAGGACAGACAATGAGCAGTTCTTC. This gives the protein CASSIRTDNEQFF.

This clone was seen once. The V gene is TRBV27, the J gene TRBJ2-7; D is uncertain. Trimming pared 3 bases from V and 2 bases from J, leaving 8 bases between. The CDR3 loop spans 13 amino acids. Germline V gives CDR1 MNHEY, CDR2 SMNVEV (reference sequence). The CDR3 bases are TGTGCCAGCAGTTTGACTGGCGCCTACGAGCAGTACTTC. Translated, it gives CASSLTGAYEQYF.

The chain uses TRBV20-1 and TRBJ2-7, with 7 bases matching TRBD2. With V trimmed by 6 bases and J by 4 bases, 3 bases remained unmatched. Germline V gene lookup returns CDR1 DFQATT and CDR2 SNEGSKA (reference sequence). The CDR3 is 11 residues long. Here the CDR3 DNA reads TGCAGTGCCCCGGGGGGATACGAGCAGTACTTC. It encodes CSAPGGYEQYF.

This clone appeared once. The chain couples TRBV4-3 to TRBJ1-2; 7 nucleotides match TRBD1. This CDR3 spans 14 amino acids. CDR1 LGHNA and CDR2 YSLEER come from the germline V gene. V dropped 1 base and J dropped 3; count of bases not matched to a gene: 2. The CDR3 reads CASSQVRGDYGYTF. The CDR3 DNA follows: TGCGCCAGCAGCCAAGTCAGGGGGGACTATGGCTACACCTTC.

This chain uses TRBV5-1 with TRBJ1-1, with a tentative D call TRBD1 (6 bases). Germline V gene lookup returns CDR1 SGHRS and CDR2 YFSETQ. This CDR3 spans 20 amino acids. Between the trimmed V and J ends, which lost 1 base and 1 base, there was a span of 26 bases. The CDR3 here is CASSLWVPRTVVGTNTEAFF. CDR3 DNA sequence: TGCGCCAGCAGCTTGTGGGTGCCTAGGACAGTTGTCGGGACGAACACTGAAGCTTTCTTT. The whole variable domain, remainder taken from reference TRBV5-1 and TRBJ1-1, is KAGVTQTPRYLIKTRGQQVTLSCSPISGHRSVSWYQQTPGQGLQFLFEYFSETQRNKGNFPGRFSGRQFSNSRSEMNVSTLELGDSALYLCASSLWVPRTVVGTNTEAFFGQGTRLTVV.

The V call is TRBV7-9, the J call TRBJ2-1; possibly TRBD2 for D (5 bases). The CDR3 runs 14 residues. Germline loops: CDR1 SEHNR, CDR2 FQNEAQ (reference sequence). The V end lost 5 bases, the J end lost 4 bases, and 12 bases lay between the germline ends. The CDR3 DNA is TGTGCCAGCAGCCCTCGGACTTCGTACAATGAGCAGTTCTTC. Protein sequence: CASSPRTSYNEQFF.

The chain combines TRBV14 with TRBJ2-1, with TRBD2 as a possible D gene (6 bases). Germline loops: CDR1 SGHDN, CDR2 FVKESK. V lost 0 bases and J 3 bases, leaving 18 bases between the germline ends. CDR3 length: 18 amino acids. CDR3 amino acids: CASSQELAGLTYYNEQFF. The CDR3, as DNA: TGTGCCAGCAGCCAAGAGTTGGCAGGACTAACATACTACAATGAGCAGTTCTTC.

The chain uses TRBV6-5 and TRBJ1-6, with a tentative D call TRBD1 (6 bases). The V end lost 10 bases, the J end lost 10 bases, and 17 bases lay between the germline ends. In germline, CDR1 is MNHEY, CDR2 SVGAGI. This CDR3 spans 13 amino acids. The CDR3 sequence is CAISPTGLSPLHF. As DNA, the CDR3 is TGTGCCATAAGTCCTACAGGGCTCTCACCCCTCCACTTT.

V and J are TRBV6-6 and TRBJ2-2; TRBD1 matches 7 bases. With V trimmed by 5 bases and J by 2 bases, 5 bases remained unmatched. The CDR3 is 15 amino acids. Looked up from germline, CDR1 is MNHNY and CDR2 is SVGAGI (reference sequence). CDR3 sequence reads: CASSPGTDNTGELFF. CDR3 DNA: TGTGCCAGCAGTCCCGGGACAGATAACACCGGGGAGCTGTTTTTT.

This chain links TRBV7-9 with TRBJ2-1, with 9 bases matching TRBD2. There are 16 residues in the CDR3. The V segment lost 5 bases and the J segment 0 bases; nucleotides outside the gene matches: 5. Germline CDR1 SEHNR, CDR2 FQNEAQ (reference sequence). As DNA, the CDR3 is TGTGCCAGCAGCGATACTAGCGGGTACTCCTACAATGAGCAGTTCTTC. It translates to CASSDTSGYSYNEQFF.

The chain has TRBV7-2 and TRBJ2-7; no reliable D call. This CDR3 contains 15 residues. Germline values: CDR1 SGHTA, CDR2 FQGNSA. V lost 4 bases and J lost 3, with 16 bases in between. The CDR3 loop is CASSSELTPYYEQYF. DNA for the CDR3: TGTGCCAGCAGCTCCGAATTAACCCCCTACTACGAGCAGTACTTC.

This clone was observed a few times. This chain joins TRBV7-9 and TRBJ2-7; weak D call: TRBD2 (6 bases). The CDR3 runs to 13 residues. The ends were cut back, 5 bases at V and 4 bases at J, with 12 bases in the middle. Looked up from germline, CDR1 is SEHNR and CDR2 is FQNEAQ (reference sequence). DNA for the CDR3: TGTGCCAGCAGCCCCGGGGGTGAGTACGAGCAGTACTTC. It encodes CASSPGGEYEQYF.